The 23 T cell receptor beta chains in this list originate from one sample, sequenced in a study of regulatory T cells in long-lasting Graves disease. For TCR beta, libraries came from iRepertoire HTBI primers and Arm-PCR of CDR3 regions. MiXCR, applied by TCRdb to the multiplex PCR reads, yields one record per CDR3 protein. The data contain about 560,000 distinct CDR3 sequences, 15% to 20% of them singletons. The time point denotes: newly diagnosed GD, antithyroid drugs for less than 3 months. The TCR library was prepared using RNA isolated from PBMCs. Another study also made use of these data, one on T cells in Graves' hyperthyroidism and ophthalmopathy.

The source material was peripheral blood mononuclear cells (PBMCs), sampled at new diagnosis, from a patient treated with antithyroid drugs. The receptors shown here come from a man between 18 and 35 years old with Graves disease.

The gene calls are TRBV12-3 or TRBV12-4 and TRBJ2-5; 11 nucleotides align to TRBD2. Trimming at V came to 7 bases and at J to 3 bases, leaving 10 bases not matched to a gene. This CDR3 has 16 residues. The CDR3 region is CASIGGTSGLEETQYF. The CDR3 DNA follows: TGTGCCAGCATCGGCGGGACTAGCGGTCTCGAAGAGACCCAGTACTTC.

The chain has TRBV7-6 and TRBJ2-4; possibly TRBD1 or TRBD2 for D (5 bases each). CDR3 length: 17 residues. CDR1 is SGHVS and CDR2 is FNYEAQ in the germline V gene. V lost 1 base to trimming and J lost 6 bases, with 19 bases between them. DNA for the CDR3: TGTGCCAGCAGCTTAGTTCCCGGGACGCAGATGAGAAACATTCAGTACTTC. Its protein is CASSLVPGTQMRNIQYF.

The chain combines TRBV18 with TRBJ1-3, with a tentative D call TRBD1 (5 bases). V was shortened by 4 bases and J by 0 bases, with 10 bases between the two germline ends. The CDR3 runs to 15 residues. Germline V gives CDR1 KGHSH, CDR2 LQKENI. The CDR3 DNA reads as TGTGCCAGCTCACGTACAGGAGACTCTGGAAACACCATATATTTT. This codes for CASSRTGDSGNTIYF.

On this clonotype: Given a much more abundant clone one base away, this may be a read error. The chain employs TRBV20-1 and TRBJ2-1, with TRBD2 matching 9 bases. CDR1 and CDR2 from the germline V gene are DFQATT and SNEGSKA (reference sequence). This CDR3 is 14 amino acids long. The J segment lost 10 bases and the V segment lost 5 bases, leaving 12 bases of the junction unmatched. The CDR3 sequence is CSAGSLAGNWEQFF. Here the CDR3 DNA reads TGCAGTGCTGGATCGCTAGCGGGGAATTGGGAGCAGTTCTTC.

This clonotype was counted many times. J is TRBJ1-2 and V is TRBV11-2; maybe TRBD1 (5 bases). CDR1 SGHAT and CDR2 FQNNGV come from the germline V gene. This CDR3 is built from 17 residues. Deletions cut 2 bases from V and 6 bases from J, with 22 bases between. The chain's CDR3 is CASSLHPGFGELDGYTF. The CDR3 nucleotides are TGTGCCAGCAGCTTACATCCAGGGTTTGGGGAGTTGGATGGCTACACCTTC. The full variable domain, with the rest looked up from reference TRBV11-2 and TRBJ1-2, is EAGVAQSPRYKIIEKRQSVAFWCNPISGHATLYWYQQILGQGPKLLIQFQNNGVVDDSQLPKDRFSAERLKGVDSTLKIQPAKLEDSAVYLCASSLHPGFGELDGYTFGSGTRLTVV.

This clonotype was detected only a few times. This may arise from a read error, as a much more abundant clone is one base away. This chain links TRBV20-1 with TRBJ1-5; D gene uncertain. Per the germline V gene, CDR1 is DFQATT and CDR2 is SNEGSKA (reference sequence). The CDR3 contains 13 residues. With 6 bases removed from V and 4 bases from J, the gap between germline ends came to 13 bases. CDR3 coding DNA: TGCAGTGCCCGGGCAGCCGCTAATCAGCCCCAGCATTTT. It is translated as CSARAAANQPQHF.

The V call is TRBV12-3 or TRBV12-4, the J call TRBJ2-5, with 13 nucleotides matching TRBD2. The length of the CDR3 is 15 residues. The V gene end was trimmed by 6 bases and the J gene end by 1 base; junction bases not matched to a gene: 2. CDR3 sequence reads: CASRLAGGGQETQYF. The CDR3 DNA follows: TGTGCCAGCAGACTAGCGGGAGGGGGCCAAGAGACCCAGTACTTC.

This clonotype was counted at least ten times. This chain uses TRBV6-6 with TRBJ2-7, with D hard to call. Germline assignment: CDR1 MNHNY and CDR2 SVGAGI (reference sequence). Trimming stripped 0 bases from V and 2 bases from J, with 8 bases between. This CDR3 has 14 residues. This CDR3 is CASSYSTLTYEQYF. The CDR3 DNA follows: TGTGCCAGCAGTTACTCGACTCTAACCTACGAGCAGTACTTC.

The chain joins TRBV4-1 to TRBJ2-7; 9 bases map to TRBD1. This CDR3 contains 16 residues. Trimming cost V 3 bases and J 2 bases; bases outside gene matches: 8. CDR1 and CDR2 from the germline V gene are MGHRA and YSYEKL. Here the CDR3 reads CASSHRGQGEPYEQYF. The CDR3 DNA sequence: TGCGCCAGCAGCCATAGGGGACAGGGTGAACCCTACGAGCAGTACTTC.

This clonotype was detected many times. The chain couples TRBV28 to TRBJ2-7; 8 bases map to TRBD1. The CDR3 length is 15 residues. Germline V CDR1 and CDR2: MDHEN, SYDVKM. V gave up 5 bases and J gave up 0 bases; unmatched junction bases: 6. In nucleotides, the CDR3 is TGTGCCAGCAGTCCACCCGGGACAGGCTCCTACGAGCAGTACTTC. Protein: CASSPPGTGSYEQYF.

The chain carries TRBV6-7 and TRBJ2-7; D is ambiguous. TRBV6-7 is noted as an ORF with a role that remains uncertain. CDR3 length equals 15 residues. V was cut by 2 bases and J by 2 bases, with 13 bases left in between. CDR3 sequence: CASSYSEPRAYEQYF. The CDR3 nucleotides read TGTGCCAGCAGTTACAGTGAACCCCGAGCCTACGAGCAGTACTTC.

This chain joins TRBV29-1 and TRBJ2-7; TRBD2 aligns across 10 bases. V shed 1 base and J 4 bases; nucleotides not matched to a gene: 7. This CDR3 is built from 15 residues. Germline CDR1 is SQVTM and CDR2 is ANQGSEA. Here the CDR3 reads CSVEALLAGRYEQYF. CDR3 DNA: TGCAGCGTTGAAGCTCTACTAGCGGGAAGATACGAGCAGTACTTC.

The rearrangement uses TRBV20-1 and TRBJ2-7, with 12 bases lining up with TRBD2. From germline, CDR1 is DFQATT and CDR2 SNEGSKA (reference sequence). Unmatched junction bases numbered 5, after V lost 6 bases and J lost 2 bases. The CDR3 is 14 residues long. CDR3 residues: CSARTSGMAYEQYF. The DNA of the CDR3 is TGCAGTGCGAGGACTAGCGGGATGGCCTACGAGCAGTACTTC.

This clonotype showed up many times. The chain combines TRBV30 with TRBJ1-2, with D unresolved. The V gene lost 4 bases and the J gene lost 4 bases, with 13 bases spanning the gap. CDR1 and CDR2 from the germline V gene are GTSNPN and SVGIG (reference sequence). The CDR3 loop spans 13 amino acids. CDR3 protein: CAWIGGLAYGYTF. The CDR3 coding sequence is TGTGCCTGGATCGGCGGGCTCGCCTATGGCTACACCTTC. Using reference TRBV30 and TRBJ1-2 for the parts outside the CDR3, the full variable domain is SQTIHQWPATLVQPVGSPLSLECTVEGTSNPNLYWYRQAAGRGLQLLFYSVGIGQISSEVPQNLSASRPQDRQFILSSKKLLLSDSGFYLCAWIGGLAYGYTFGSGTRLTVV.

This clonotype was recorded many times. The V call is TRBV2, the J call TRBJ1-2; weak D call: TRBD1 (5 bases). With 8 bases removed from V and 8 bases from J, the gap between germline ends came to 21 bases. The CDR3 contains 14 residues. Germline V gene data show CDR1 as SNHLY and CDR2 as FYNNEI. CDR3 nucleotide sequence: TGTGCCAGCGAACCACTAGGGACGGCTAAGGGCTACACCTTC. Amino acid sequence: CASEPLGTAKGYTF.

V usage is TRBV5-1 and J usage is TRBJ2-3, with 8 positions matching TRBD1. Germline V gives CDR1 SGHRS, CDR2 YFSETQ. The CDR3 has 15 residues. After removal of 3 bases from V and 3 bases from J, the junction contained 6 bases not matched to a gene. CDR3 sequence: CASSSQTGVTDTQYF. As DNA, the CDR3 is TGCGCCAGCAGCTCCCAGACAGGGGTGACAGATACGCAGTATTTT.

Concerning this clonotype itself: A clone one base away is much larger, so this may be a read error. The rearrangement uses TRBV28 and TRBJ2-5; 8 bases agree with TRBD1. The CDR3 runs 16 residues. Germline V CDR1 and CDR2: MDHEN, SYDVKM. V shed 2 bases, J shed 4 bases, and the junction held 9 bases outside the gene matches. The CDR3 sequence is CASSLTGTGFRETQYF. CDR3 in DNA: TGTGCCAGCAGTTTAACCGGGACAGGTTTCCGAGAGACCCAGTACTTC.

The table lists this clonotype with many counts. V and J are TRBV5-1 and TRBJ2-7; D call uncertain. From germline, CDR1 is SGHRS and CDR2 YFSETQ. The CDR3 contains 14 residues. V lost 4 bases and J lost 6, with 17 bases in between. CDR3: CASSPGLFPAEQYF. DNA for the CDR3: TGCGCCAGCAGCCCGGGCCTCTTTCCAGCCGAGCAGTACTTC.

At least ten counts were recorded for this clonotype. This chain uses TRBV30 with TRBJ1-2; a weak D match, TRBD1 (5 bases). Germline lookup yields CDR1 GTSNPN and CDR2 SVGIG (reference sequence). This CDR3 comprises 14 residues. Trimming stripped 0 bases from V and 1 base from J, with 9 bases between. CDR3 sequence reads: CAWSVGGLNYGYTF. In DNA, the CDR3 is TGTGCCTGGAGTGTGGGGGGACTTAACTATGGCTACACCTTC.

Comment on this clonotype: The junction and the germline gene differ at one end; a read error may be behind it. V usage is TRBV15 and J usage is TRBJ2-3; a possible D gene is TRBD2 (5 bases). CDR1 is LNHNV and CDR2 is YYDKDF in the germline V gene (reference sequence). The CDR3 spans 16 residues. CDR3 protein: CAASRNPRTRADTQYF. CDR3 sequence (DNA): TGTGCCGCCAGCAGAAACCCTCGGACTCGCGCAGATACGCAGTATTTT.

At least ten counts were recorded for this clonotype. The V and J genes are TRBV6-1 and TRBJ1-4, with D tentatively TRBD1 (5 bases). The CDR3 contains 12 residues. V shed 8 bases and J shed 7 bases, with 11 bases lying between them. Germline CDR1 and CDR2: MNHNS and SASEGT. CDR3 in amino acids: CASGGLGEKLFF. The CDR3 DNA follows: TGTGCCAGCGGGGGGTTAGGTGAAAAACTGTTTTTT.

The table lists this clonotype with a few counts. The rearrangement links TRBV6-5 to TRBJ2-7; D may be TRBD2 (6 bases). The CDR3 consists of 15 residues. Trimming removed 4 bases at V and 6 bases at J, with 19 bases between. From germline, CDR1 is MNHEY and CDR2 SVGAGI. CDR3 DNA: TGTGCCAGCAGTTTCCGGGACGGGGGATCAGGCGAGCAGTACTTC. Translated, it gives CASSFRDGGSGEQYF.

The rearrangement links TRBV6-4 to TRBJ2-2, with D uncertain. The CDR3 has 15 residues. The V end was cut by 4 bases, the J end by 5 bases, with 14 bases between. Germline V gives CDR1 MRHNA, CDR2 SNTAGT. The CDR3 spells CASSVEFRVTGELFF. CDR3 DNA: TGTGCCAGCAGTGTCGAGTTTCGGGTTACCGGGGAGCTGTTTTTT.